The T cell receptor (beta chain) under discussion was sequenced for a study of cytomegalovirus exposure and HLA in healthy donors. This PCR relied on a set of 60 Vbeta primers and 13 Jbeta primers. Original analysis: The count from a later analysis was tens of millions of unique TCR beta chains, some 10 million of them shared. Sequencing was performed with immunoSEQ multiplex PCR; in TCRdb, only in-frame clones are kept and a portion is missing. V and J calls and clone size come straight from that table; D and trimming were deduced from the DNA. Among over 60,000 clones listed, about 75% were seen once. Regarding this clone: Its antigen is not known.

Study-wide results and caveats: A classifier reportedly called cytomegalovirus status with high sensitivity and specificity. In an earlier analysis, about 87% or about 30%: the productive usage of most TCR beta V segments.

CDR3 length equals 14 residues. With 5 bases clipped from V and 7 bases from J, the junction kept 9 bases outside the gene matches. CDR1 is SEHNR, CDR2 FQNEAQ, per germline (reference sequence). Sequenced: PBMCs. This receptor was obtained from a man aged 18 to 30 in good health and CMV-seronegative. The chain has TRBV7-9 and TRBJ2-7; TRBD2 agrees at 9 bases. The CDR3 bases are TGTGCCAGCAGCCCCCCGGGACTAGCCGTAGAGCAGTACTTC. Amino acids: CASSPPGLAVEQYF.